Presented here are 9 T cell receptor beta chains from one specimen sequenced in a study of fetal regulatory T cell absence and autoimmunity. The protocol was immunoSEQ multiplex PCR, while the TCRdb copy is restricted to in-frame clones and leaves out a portion. The table records tens of thousands of clones, roughly 80% of them present only once. The sequencing input was cord blood. The receptors stem from a newborn boy with IPEX syndrome.

As DNA, the CDR3 is TGTGCCTGGAGCCAAGGGGAGGCTTTCTTT. Protein sequence: CAWSQGEAFF. The chain employs TRBV30 and TRBJ1-1; D might be TRBD1 (5 bases). Germline CDR1 and CDR2: GTSNPN and SVGIG (reference sequence). The CDR3 runs 10 residues. V was clipped by 3 bases and J by 11 bases, with 10 bases between them.

The V gene is TRBV11-2, the J gene TRBJ1-3; D not certain. CDR1 SGHAT and CDR2 FQNNGV come from the germline V gene. The CDR3 loop spans 15 amino acids. V lost 6 bases and J 0 bases, leaving 12 bases between the germline ends. The CDR3 sequence is CASSSGSYSGNTIYF. Here the CDR3 DNA reads TGTGCCAGCAGTAGTGGCTCCTACTCTGGAAACACCATATATTTT.

This chain links TRBV9 with TRBJ1-1; D remains ambiguous. The CDR3 length is 15 residues. CDR1 SGDLS and CDR2 YYNGEE come from the germline V gene. The V end lost 3 bases, the J end lost 0 bases, and 12 bases lay between the germline ends. CDR3 sequence: CASSADGSMNTEAFF. In DNA, the CDR3 is TGTGCCAGCAGCGCAGACGGGAGCATGAACACTGAAGCTTTCTTT.

This chain links TRBV11-2 with TRBJ2-5, with 8 bases identical to TRBD2. Losses at the gene ends were 1 base for V and 1 base for J; bases not matched to a gene: 2. Germline CDR1 reads SGHAT; CDR2 reads FQNNGV. CDR3 length: 15 amino acids. The CDR3 sequence is CASSLGGLAQETQYF. CDR3 DNA: TGTGCCAGCAGCTTAGGTGGACTAGCCCAAGAGACCCAGTACTTC.

The V call is TRBV29-1, the J call TRBJ2-7; the D gene is possibly TRBD1 (6 bases). CDR1 SQVTM and CDR2 ANQGSEA come from the germline V gene. This CDR3 spans 14 amino acids. V lost 2 bases and J lost 0, with 11 bases in between. CDR3 coding DNA: TGCAGCGTTGAAAGCAGGGGACCCTCCTACGAGCAGTACTTC. Residues: CSVESRGPSYEQYF.

The chain carries TRBV2 and TRBJ2-1; maybe TRBD2 (5 bases). The CDR3 runs to 15 residues. V lost 1 base and J lost 2, with 9 bases in between. CDR1 SNHLY and CDR2 FYNNEI come from the germline V gene. The CDR3 sequence is CASSEGTYTYNEQFF. CDR3 sequence (DNA): TGTGCCAGCAGTGAAGGGACTTATACCTACAATGAGCAGTTCTTC.

This chain links TRBV7-6 with TRBJ2-3; D unresolved. Trimming took 3 bases from V and 1 from J, leaving 5 bases between them. Germline V CDR1 and CDR2: SGHVS, FNYEAQ. The CDR3 is 13 residues long. CDR3 nucleotide sequence: TGTGCCAGCAGCTTCTCCCGCACAGATACGCAGTATTTT. Its protein product is CASSFSRTDTQYF.

The chain is built from TRBV7-9 and TRBJ2-3; D not certain. V was pared by 0 bases and J by 6 bases, with 7 bases between. The CDR3 totals 13 residues. Germline lookup yields CDR1 SEHNR and CDR2 FQNEAQ (reference sequence). DNA of the CDR3: TGTGCCAGCAGCTTAGCCTGGCCCGATACGCAGTATTTT. This encodes CASSLAWPDTQYF.

V gene TRBV6-1 combines with J gene TRBJ2-5, with 11 bases fitting TRBD1. V gave up 3 bases and J gave up 4 bases; unmatched junction bases: 10. Per germline, CDR1 MNHNS and CDR2 SASEGT. The CDR3 is 17 residues long. CDR3 loop: CASSDPGTGGMSETQYF. The CDR3 bases are TGTGCCAGCAGTGACCCTGGGACAGGGGGAATGTCAGAGACCCAGTACTTC.